A selection of T cell receptor beta chains follows, all from one sample in a study of T cells in Graves' hyperthyroidism and ophthalmopathy. TCRdb reanalysed the multiplex PCR reads using MiXCR and keeps one entry per CDR3 protein. Among some 740,000 distinct CDR3 sequences listed, 14% were seen once. The specimen sequenced was blood. The receptors shown here come from a young woman with Graves' hyperthyroidism. Both conserved end residues are trimmed from each CDR3. The order of the fields is V gene, J gene, clone size, D gene, CDR3 protein. A D gene is named only where the DNA matches it firmly. Clone sizes are given selectively: once, few, many, or a class where the clone is expanded.

v_gene: TRBV5-1
j_gene: TRBJ2-1
abundance: -
d_gene: -
CDR3aa: ASSLVSLTVLSYNEQF

v_gene: TRBV7-2
j_gene: TRBJ1-5
abundance: many
d_gene: -
CDR3aa: ASTLSTTAPQH

v_gene: TRBV12-3/TRBV12-4
j_gene: TRBJ2-3
abundance: many
d_gene: -
CDR3aa: ASRPDRRGSTDTQY

v_gene: TRBV7-9
j_gene: TRBJ2-7
abundance: once
d_gene: -
CDR3aa: ASSLDPQGVQY

v_gene: TRBV7-8
j_gene: TRBJ2-3
abundance: many
d_gene: TRBD2
CDR3aa: ASSARLAGGTPRTDTQY

v_gene: TRBV7-2
j_gene: TRBJ2-7
abundance: many
d_gene: TRBD1
CDR3aa: ATARDRGYEQY

v_gene: TRBV5-6
j_gene: TRBJ2-3
abundance: -
d_gene: -
CDR3aa: ASSWRTARGDTQY

v_gene: TRBV7-9
j_gene: TRBJ2-7
abundance: many
d_gene: TRBD1
CDR3aa: ASSLVLGGTGAISYEQY

v_gene: TRBV27
j_gene: TRBJ2-7
abundance: -
d_gene: -
CDR3aa: ASSLLNLQGSYEQY

v_gene: TRBV7-8
j_gene: TRBJ2-5
abundance: few
d_gene: -
CDR3aa: ASSFTTAGGRETQY

v_gene: TRBV28
j_gene: TRBJ2-7
abundance: many
d_gene: TRBD2
CDR3aa: ASSLEGGGPSYEQY

v_gene: TRBV2
j_gene: TRBJ1-6
abundance: -
d_gene: -
CDR3aa: ASRDLGLTNSPLH

v_gene: TRBV28
j_gene: TRBJ1-1
abundance: many
d_gene: -
CDR3aa: ASSSGTWRAF

v_gene: TRBV12-3/TRBV12-4
j_gene: TRBJ1-5
abundance: few
d_gene: -
CDR3aa: ASSFVGGARQPQH

v_gene: TRBV19
j_gene: TRBJ1-2
abundance: -
d_gene: -
CDR3aa: ASTIGGGGVYGYT

v_gene: TRBV5-6
j_gene: TRBJ2-2
abundance: -
d_gene: -
CDR3aa: ASSLIREQLDTGELF

v_gene: TRBV6-1
j_gene: TRBJ2-2
abundance: many
d_gene: -
CDR3aa: ASTAGQYTGELF

v_gene: TRBV5-6
j_gene: TRBJ2-7
abundance: -
d_gene: -
CDR3aa: ASSFGLILREQY

v_gene: TRBV25-1
j_gene: TRBJ1-4
abundance: -
d_gene: -
CDR3aa: ASSEARGGIMVGRDEKLF

v_gene: TRBV7-9
j_gene: TRBJ1-4
abundance: -
d_gene: -
CDR3aa: ASSLAVTNEKLF

v_gene: TRBV20-1
j_gene: TRBJ2-1
abundance: many
d_gene: -
CDR3aa: SARDSGVSYNEQF

v_gene: TRBV24-1
j_gene: TRBJ1-2
abundance: few
d_gene: -
CDR3aa: ATSDSSGRYGYT

v_gene: TRBV13
j_gene: TRBJ2-7
abundance: few
d_gene: -
CDR3aa: ASSLGWPNGEQY

v_gene: TRBV7-2
j_gene: TRBJ1-1
abundance: many
d_gene: -
CDR3aa: ASSLGRVAGLAF

v_gene: TRBV2
j_gene: TRBJ2-7
abundance: many
d_gene: -
CDR3aa: ASSEGAAPLYEQY

v_gene: TRBV4-2
j_gene: TRBJ2-7
abundance: -
d_gene: TRBD2
CDR3aa: ASSQEVAGVEQY

v_gene: TRBV30
j_gene: TRBJ1-5
abundance: many
d_gene: -
CDR3aa: AWSVGSDQPQH

v_gene: TRBV20-1
j_gene: TRBJ2-7
abundance: -
d_gene: -
CDR3aa: SASNPRTVIYEQY

v_gene: TRBV4-1
j_gene: TRBJ2-7
abundance: -
d_gene: -
CDR3aa: ASSPQKGEFEQY

v_gene: TRBV2
j_gene: TRBJ1-6
abundance: many
d_gene: TRBD1
CDR3aa: ASSVGTGLNSPLH

v_gene: TRBV24-1
j_gene: TRBJ1-2
abundance: many
d_gene: -
CDR3aa: ATSAFNGFT

v_gene: TRBV28
j_gene: TRBJ2-7
abundance: -
d_gene: TRBD1
CDR3aa: ASRLPGTGAYEQY

v_gene: TRBV4-2
j_gene: TRBJ2-3
abundance: -
d_gene: TRBD2
CDR3aa: ASSHPSSQLAGRAHTQY

v_gene: TRBV7-9
j_gene: TRBJ2-2
abundance: few
d_gene: -
CDR3aa: ASSLGALSGELF

v_gene: TRBV27
j_gene: TRBJ2-7
abundance: few
d_gene: -
CDR3aa: ASSFGGSSEQY

v_gene: TRBV4-2
j_gene: TRBJ2-7
abundance: many
d_gene: -
CDR3aa: ASSHPGPYYEQY

v_gene: TRBV7-2
j_gene: TRBJ1-1
abundance: many
d_gene: -
CDR3aa: ASSLVPMGRGNTEAF

v_gene: TRBV6-4
j_gene: TRBJ2-3
abundance: few
d_gene: TRBD1
CDR3aa: ASSDNRGADTQY

v_gene: TRBV4-1
j_gene: TRBJ2-5
abundance: many
d_gene: TRBD1
CDR3aa: ASSQGGTGNQETQY

v_gene: TRBV24-1
j_gene: TRBJ2-7
abundance: many
d_gene: TRBD1
CDR3aa: ATSDRDRPPYEQY

v_gene: TRBV2
j_gene: TRBJ2-3
abundance: many
d_gene: -
CDR3aa: ASSDATSSTDTQY